The T cell receptor (beta chain) under discussion was sequenced for a study of control samples from healthy donors and cancer patients. The protocol was immunoSEQ multiplex PCR, while the TCRdb copy is restricted to in-frame clones and leaves out a portion. The table records approximately 140,000 clones, 80% to 95% of them present only once. The CDR3 is 14 residues long. The junction had 9 bases not matched to a gene; V was cut back by 8 bases and J by 1 base. Germline V gene data show CDR1 as SQVTM and CDR2 as ANQGSEA. The sample taken for sequencing was blood. The rearrangement uses TRBV29-1 and TRBJ1-2; 8 bases fit TRBD1. The TCR sequence derives from a young man in good health. The CDR3 sequence: CSFRGDRSNYGYTF. In DNA form, the CDR3 reads TGCAGCTTTAGGGGGGACAGGAGTAACTATGGCTACACCTTC.